These 12 T cell receptor beta chains share one sample of origin, sequenced in a study of T cell clonality in common variable immunodeficiency. Study-wide results and limits: Reportedly, TCR beta sequences from common variable immunodeficiency showed fewer deletions and N-nucleotide insertions.

Their antigens remain unidentified. The table came from immunoSEQ multiplex PCR; TCRdb's copy has only in-frame clones and leaves some out. This sample carries under 20,000 clones, none of them present only once. The sequencing input was peripheral blood mononuclear cells. Source of these receptors: a human donor with common variable immunodeficiency.

This clone appeared many times. Read data end 3 residues before the CDR3 end; the end is taken from the germline J gene. The rearrangement uses TRBV30 and TRBJ2-5, with a possible D match to TRBD1 (5 bases). CDR3 size: 11 residues. With 5 bases removed from V and 3 bases from J, the gap between germline ends came to 7 bases. The germline gives CDR1 GTSNPN, CDR2 SVGIG (reference sequence). The CDR3 loop is CAWGHEETQYF. CDR3 bases read: TGTGCCTGGGGACACGAAGAGACC.

This clone was observed at least ten times. The read finishes 3 residues shy of the CDR3 end, and the germline J gene is used to complete it. The chain has TRBV29-1 and TRBJ1-2; D gene uncertain. The germline V gene encodes CDR1 SQVTM and CDR2 ANQGSEA. The CDR3 sequence is 12 residues long. V was shortened by 3 bases and J by 0 bases, with 5 bases between the two germline ends. The CDR3 sequence: CSVDRANYGYTF. The sequenced CDR3 bases are TGCAGCGTTGACAGAGCTAACTATGGC. Drawing the rest from reference TRBV29-1 and TRBJ1-2, the complete variable domain is SAVISQKPSRDICQRGTSLTIQCQVDSQVTMMFWYRQQPGQSLTLIATANQGSEATYESGFVIDKFPISRPNLTFSTLTVSNMSPEDSSIYLCSVDRANYGYTFGSGTRLTVV.

This clone was observed a few times. The read comes to an end 3 residues before the CDR3 does, leaving the germline J gene to fill in the end. The genes are TRBV7-9 and TRBJ1-1, with 7 bases aligning to TRBD1. The junction had 9 bases not matched to a gene; V was cut back by 1 base and J by 7 bases. The CDR3 contains 15 residues. The germline V gene has CDR1 SEHNR and CDR2 FQNEAQ (reference sequence). The CDR3 spells CASSLGKEGQHEAFF. The covered CDR3 bases are TGTGCCAGCAGCTTAGGGAAAGAGGGACAGCATGAA.

This clone came up a few times. Coverage ceases 3 residues before the CDR3 finishes, and the germline J gene fills in the end. The chain recombines TRBV6-2 or TRBV6-3 with TRBJ1-1, with 7 bases fitting TRBD1. There are 17 residues in the CDR3. V lost 5 bases to trimming and J lost 0 bases; unmatched junction nucleotides: 12. Germline V gene sequence: CDR1 MNHEY, CDR2 SVGEGT. CDR3 residues: CASSTEQGRFVNTEAFF. The sequenced CDR3 bases are TGTGCCAGCAGTACTGAACAGGGGAGGTTCGTGAACACTGAA.

This clone was observed many times. From the germline J gene comes the end of the CDR3, since the read stops 3 residues before it. The chain is built from TRBV18 and TRBJ1-1; D possibly corresponds to TRBD1 (5 bases). CDR3 length: 14 amino acids. CDR1 and CDR2 from the germline V gene are KGHSH and LQKENI. The chain's CDR3 is CASSPQGDSLVAFF. The sequenced part of the CDR3 DNA is TGTGCCAGCTCACCGCAGGGAGACAGCCTTGTT.

The table lists this clone with many counts. The read terminates 3 residues ahead of where the CDR3 ends, so the germline J gene completes it. The chain carries TRBV7-2 and TRBJ1-5, with D perhaps matching TRBD1 (5 bases). CDR3 length equals 15 residues. Looked up from germline, CDR1 is SGHTA and CDR2 is FQGNSA. Between the trimmed V and J ends, which lost 1 base and 3 bases, there was a span of 10 bases. The CDR3 DNA, read in part, is TGTGCCAGCAGCTTAGTTGCAGGGAACAATCAGCCC. Amino acids: CASSLVAGNNQP. The whole CDR3 protein is CASSLVAGNNQPQHF. The full variable domain, completed using reference TRBV7-2 and TRBJ1-5, is GAGVSQSPSNKVTEKGKDVELRCDPISGHTALYWYRQSLGQGLEFLIYFQGNSAPDKSGLPSDRFSAERTGGSVSTLTIQRTQQEDSAVYLCASSLVAGNNQPQHFGDGTRLSIL.

This clone has just a few counts. The CDR3 goes on 3 residues after the read ends, and that part is filled in from the germline J gene. V gene TRBV30 combines with J gene TRBJ1-2; D is unresolved. The CDR3 spans 15 residues. The germline gives CDR1 GTSNPN, CDR2 SVGIG (reference sequence). V was shortened by 4 bases and J by 5 bases, with 20 bases between the two germline ends. CDR3 DNA, as far as it was read: TGTGCCTGGAATCGGTACTTATTCGTAGGGTATGGC. Translating it yields CAWNRYLFVGYG. The complete CDR3 reads CAWNRYLFVGYGYTF.

CDR3: CASSPEGEGGPWYEQFF. The sequenced part of the CDR3 DNA is TGTGCCAGTAGTCCAGAGGGGGAGGGAGGCCCCTGGTATGAG. This rearrangement joins TRBV19 to TRBJ2-1; a possible D gene is TRBD2 (7 bases). The read terminates 3 residues before the CDR3 end, so the remaining end is supplied by the germline J gene. The germline V gene has CDR1 LNHDA and CDR2 SQIVND (reference sequence). V was trimmed by 5 bases and J by 8 bases, leaving 25 bases between them. The CDR3 has 17 residues.

Concerning this clone itself: Read data end 3 residues before the CDR3 end; the end is taken from the germline J gene. J is TRBJ2-3 and V is TRBV20-1, with TRBD2 matching 12 bases. Germline-derived CDR1 and CDR2 are DFQATT and SNEGSKA (reference sequence). The CDR3 runs to 15 residues. This CDR3 is CSAPRTSGNLGTQYF. The sequenced part of the CDR3 DNA is TGCAGTGCACCAAGGACTAGCGGGAATCTAGGGACG.

This clone was seen a few times. The CDR3 extends 3 residues past the end of the read, so its final part is completed from the germline J gene. The chain recombines TRBV30 with TRBJ2-3; TRBD1 might be the D (5 bases). Germline CDR1 and CDR2: GTSNPN and SVGIG (reference sequence). This CDR3 comprises 13 residues. V shed 4 bases and J shed 4 bases, with 12 bases lying between them. CDR3 residues: CAWTGLGPDTQYF. The covered CDR3 bases are TGTGCCTGGACAGGGTTAGGCCCAGATACG.

The CDR3 sequence: CASSPRYTVDQPQHF. The covered CDR3 bases are TGTGCCAGCTCACCACGGTATACAGTCGACCAGCCC. The chain employs TRBV18 and TRBJ1-5; D unclear. Coverage ceases 3 residues before the CDR3 finishes, and the germline J gene fills in the end. The CDR3 sequence is 15 residues long. Germline V CDR1 and CDR2: KGHSH, LQKENI. Between the trimmed V and J ends, which lost 1 base and 7 bases, there was a span of 14 bases.

Details on this clone: Coverage ceases 3 residues before the CDR3 finishes, and the germline J gene fills in the end. This chain joins TRBV7-6 and TRBJ2-5, with 12 bases lining up with TRBD2. CDR1 and CDR2 (germline): SGHVS, FNYEAQ. There are 17 residues in the CDR3. With V trimmed by 5 bases and J by 5 bases, 12 bases remained unmatched. CDR3: CASSPRASGGATETQYF. The sequenced part of the CDR3 DNA is TGTGCCAGCAGCCCCCGGGCTAGCGGGGGGGCCACGGAGACC.